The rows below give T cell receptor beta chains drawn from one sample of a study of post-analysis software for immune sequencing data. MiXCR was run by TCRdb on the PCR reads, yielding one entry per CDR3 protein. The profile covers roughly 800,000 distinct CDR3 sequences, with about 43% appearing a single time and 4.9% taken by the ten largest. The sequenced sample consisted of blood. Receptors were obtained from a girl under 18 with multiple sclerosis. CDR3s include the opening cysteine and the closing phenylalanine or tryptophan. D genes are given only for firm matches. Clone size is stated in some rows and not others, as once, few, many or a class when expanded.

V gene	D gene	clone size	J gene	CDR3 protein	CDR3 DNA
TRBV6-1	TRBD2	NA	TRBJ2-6	CASSGVQTLGGANVLTF	TGCGCCAGCAGCGGGGTTCAGACGCTGGGTGGGGCCAACGTCCTGACTTTC
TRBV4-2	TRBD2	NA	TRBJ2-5	CTSSQVPSGQETQYF	TGTACCAGCAGCCAAGTACCTAGCGGCCAAGAGACCCAGTACTTC
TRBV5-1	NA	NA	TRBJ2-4	CASSLEGARYF	TGCGCCAGCAGCTTGGAGGGAGCTCGGTACTTC
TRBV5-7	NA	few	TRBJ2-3	CASLPADTQYF	TGTGCCAGCTTACCGGCAGATACGCAGTATTTT
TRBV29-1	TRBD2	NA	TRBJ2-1	CRGGSIDEQFF	TGCAGGGGCGGGAGTATAGATGAGCAGTTCTTC
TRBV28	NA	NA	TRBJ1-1	CASSLYKGPNTEAFF	TGTGCCAGCAGTTTATACAAGGGGCCAAACACTGAAGCTTTCTTT
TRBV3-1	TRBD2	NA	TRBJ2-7	CASSHLGATSGIMDEQYF	TGTGCCAGCAGCCATTTGGGGGCTACTAGCGGGATCATGGACGAGCAGTACTTC
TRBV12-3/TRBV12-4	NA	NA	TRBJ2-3	CASSFGPYQPTDTQYF	TGTGCCAGCAGTTTCGGGCCTTACCAACCCACAGATACGCAGTATTTT
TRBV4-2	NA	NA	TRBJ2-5	CASSQDLTQETQYF	TGTGCCAGCAGCCAAGATCTCACCCAAGAGACCCAGTACTTC
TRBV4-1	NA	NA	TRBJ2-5	CASSQGKVTETQYF	TGCGCCAGCAGCCAAGGAAAGGTTACGGAGACCCAGTACTTC
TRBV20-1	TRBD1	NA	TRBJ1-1	CSARVDRGYPNTEAFF	TGCAGTGCTAGGGTGGACAGGGGGTATCCGAACACTGAAGCTTTCTTC
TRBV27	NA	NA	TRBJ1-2	CASSFSGTGANYGYTF	TGTGCCAGCAGTTTTTCCGGTACGGGGGCGAACTATGGCTACACCTTC
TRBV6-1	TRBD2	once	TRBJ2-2	CATPPAGPNTGELFF	TGTGCCACCCCCCCAGCGGGACCGAACACCGGGGAGCTGTTTTTT
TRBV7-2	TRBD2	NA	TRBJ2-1	CASSLTGDYYNEQFF	TGTGCCAGCAGCTTAACCGGGGACTACTACAATGAGCAGTTCTTC
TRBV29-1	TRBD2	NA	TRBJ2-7	CSVEDVREGSYKQYF	TGCAGCGTTGAAGATGTGCGGGAGGGCTCCTACAAGCAGTACTTC
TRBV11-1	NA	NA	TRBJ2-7	CASSPRPGPYEQYF	TGTGCCAGCAGCCCTAGACCGGGGCCCTACGAGCAGTACTTC
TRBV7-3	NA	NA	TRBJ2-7	CASSVTGPSYEQYF	TGTGCCAGCAGCGTGACGGGGCCTTCCTACGAGCAGTACTTC
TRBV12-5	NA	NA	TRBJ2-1	CASGLGPFGNEQFF	TGTGCTAGTGGTCTCGGCCCCTTTGGGAATGAGCAGTTCTTC
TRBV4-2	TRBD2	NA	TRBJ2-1	CASSNGGLGSFREQFF	TGTGCCAGTAGCAACGGAGGACTAGGAAGCTTCAGGGAGCAGTTCTTC
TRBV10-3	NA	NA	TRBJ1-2	CAISAGDYGYTF	TGTGCCATCAGTGCAGGGGACTATGGCTACACCTTC
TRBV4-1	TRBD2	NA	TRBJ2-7	CASSQDWDYSYNEQYF	TGCGCCAGCAGCCAAGACTGGGACTACTCCTACAATGAGCAGTACTTC
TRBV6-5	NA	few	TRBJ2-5	CASTERNQETQYF	TGTGCCAGCACCGAGAGAAACCAAGAGACCCAGTACTTC
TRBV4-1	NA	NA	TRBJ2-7	CASSHLALPPYEQYF	TGCGCCAGCAGCCATCTAGCGTTGCCTCCCTACGAGCAGTACTTC
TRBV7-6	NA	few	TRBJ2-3	CASSTPSGTQYF	TGTGCCAGCAGCACCCCGTCGGGTACGCAGTATTTT
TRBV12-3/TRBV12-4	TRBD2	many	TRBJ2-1	CASSLTGGNEQFF	TGTGCCAGCAGTTTAACGGGAGGGAATGAGCAGTTCTTC
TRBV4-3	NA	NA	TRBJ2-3	CASSQTRPNHGDTQYF	TGCGCCAGCAGCCAAACGAGGCCCAACCACGGAGATACGCAGTATTTT
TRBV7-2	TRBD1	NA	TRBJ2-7	CASSIDRAFTYEQYF	TGTGCCAGCAGCATTGACAGGGCCTTCACCTACGAGCAGTACTTC
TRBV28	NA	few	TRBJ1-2	CASSLSTGQDHYGYTF	TGTGCCAGCAGTTTATCAACTGGGCAGGACCACTATGGCTACACCTTC
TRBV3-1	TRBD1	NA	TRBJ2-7	CASSPSGTGGEQYF	TGTGCCAGCAGCCCCTCCGGGACAGGGGGCGAGCAGTACTTC
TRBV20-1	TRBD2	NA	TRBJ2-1	CSARGLAGRSYNEQFF	TGCAGTGCTAGGGGACTAGCGGGACGCTCCTACAATGAGCAGTTCTTC
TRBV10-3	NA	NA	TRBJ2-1	CAISESQGASSSYNEQFF	TGTGCCATCAGTGAGTCACAGGGAGCGTCGAGCTCCTACAATGAGCAGTTCTTC
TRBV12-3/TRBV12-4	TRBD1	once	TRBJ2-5	CASSHRGLETQYF	TGTGCCAGCAGTCACAGGGGGCTAGAGACCCAGTACTTC
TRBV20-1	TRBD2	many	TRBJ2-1	CSARPGTSGSGNEQFF	TGCAGTGCTAGACCGGGGACTAGCGGGAGTGGTAATGAGCAGTTCTTC
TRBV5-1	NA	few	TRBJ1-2	CANSPTTGEGYGYTF	TGCGCCAACAGCCCGACGACGGGTGAGGGCTATGGCTACACCTTC
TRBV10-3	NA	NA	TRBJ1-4	CAISESGDGKLFF	TGTGCCATCAGTGAGTCCGGGGACGGCAAACTGTTTTTT
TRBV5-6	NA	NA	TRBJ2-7	CASSLAPQGRRREQYF	TGTGCCAGCAGCTTAGCCCCCCAGGGAAGACGGAGGGAGCAGTACTTC
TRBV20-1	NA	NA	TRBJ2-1	CSARGLAAYNEQFF	TGCAGTGCTAGAGGGTTAGCGGCTTACAATGAGCAGTTCTTC
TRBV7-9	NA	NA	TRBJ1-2	CASSLAAGNGYTF	TGTGCCAGCAGCTTAGCGGCAGGGAATGGCTACACCTTC
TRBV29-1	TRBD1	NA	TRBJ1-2	CSAEFWQRTGFGYTF	TGCAGCGCTGAATTTTGGCAACGGACAGGGTTTGGCTACACCTTC
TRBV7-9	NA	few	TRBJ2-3	CASSLIGGPERDTQYF	TGTGCCAGCAGCTTAATCGGGGGACCGGAGAGAGATACGCAGTATTTT
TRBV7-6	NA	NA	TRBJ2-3	CASSLEPEGFSTDTQYF	TGTGCCAGCAGCTTGGAACCAGAGGGGTTTAGCACAGATACGCAGTATTTT
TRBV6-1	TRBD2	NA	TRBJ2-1	CASSLLAGGVGGHNEQFF	TGTGCCAGCAGCCTACTAGCGGGAGGGGTAGGAGGGCACAATGAGCAGTTCTTC